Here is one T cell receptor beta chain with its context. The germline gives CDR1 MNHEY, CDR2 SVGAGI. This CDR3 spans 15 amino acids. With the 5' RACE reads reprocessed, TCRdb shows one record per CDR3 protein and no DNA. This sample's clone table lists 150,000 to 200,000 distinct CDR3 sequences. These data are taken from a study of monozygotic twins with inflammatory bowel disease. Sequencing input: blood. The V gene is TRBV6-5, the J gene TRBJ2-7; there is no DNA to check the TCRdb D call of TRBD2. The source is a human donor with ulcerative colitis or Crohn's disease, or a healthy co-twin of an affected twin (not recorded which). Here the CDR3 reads CASSYVREENYEQYF.